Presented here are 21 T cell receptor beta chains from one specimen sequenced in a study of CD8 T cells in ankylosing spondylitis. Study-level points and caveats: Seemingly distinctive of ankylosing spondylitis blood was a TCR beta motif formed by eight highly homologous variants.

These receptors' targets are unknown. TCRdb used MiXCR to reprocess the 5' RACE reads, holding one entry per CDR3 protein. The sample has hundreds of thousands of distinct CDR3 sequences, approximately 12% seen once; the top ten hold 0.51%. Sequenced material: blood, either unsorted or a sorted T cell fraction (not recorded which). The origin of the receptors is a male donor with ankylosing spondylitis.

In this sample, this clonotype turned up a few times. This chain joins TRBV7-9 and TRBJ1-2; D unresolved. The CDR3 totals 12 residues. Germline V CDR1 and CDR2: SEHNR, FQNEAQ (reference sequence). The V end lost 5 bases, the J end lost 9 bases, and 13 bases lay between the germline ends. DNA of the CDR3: TGTGCCAGCAGCCCGGAGACCGGTAGCTACACCTTC. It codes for CASSPETGSYTF.

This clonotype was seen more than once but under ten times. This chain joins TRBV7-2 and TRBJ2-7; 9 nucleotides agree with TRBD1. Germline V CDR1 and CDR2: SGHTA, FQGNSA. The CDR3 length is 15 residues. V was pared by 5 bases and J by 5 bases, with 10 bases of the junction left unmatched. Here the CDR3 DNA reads TGTGCCAGCAGCCCAACCGGGACAGGGCTAAACGAGCAGTACTTC. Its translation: CASSPTGTGLNEQYF. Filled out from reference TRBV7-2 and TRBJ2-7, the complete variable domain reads GAGVSQSPSNKVTEKGKDVELRCDPISGHTALYWYRQSLGQGLEFLIYFQGNSAPDKSGLPSDRFSAERTGGSVSTLTIQRTQQEDSAVYLCASSPTGTGLNEQYFGPGTRLTVT.

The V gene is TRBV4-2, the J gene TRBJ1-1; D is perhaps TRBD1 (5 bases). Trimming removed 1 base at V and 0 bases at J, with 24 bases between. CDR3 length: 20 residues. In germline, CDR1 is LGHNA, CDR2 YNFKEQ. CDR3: CASSQVNAVIGRGMNTEAFF. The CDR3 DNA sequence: TGTGCCAGCAGCCAAGTAAACGCAGTGATAGGTAGGGGCATGAACACTGAAGCTTTCTTT.

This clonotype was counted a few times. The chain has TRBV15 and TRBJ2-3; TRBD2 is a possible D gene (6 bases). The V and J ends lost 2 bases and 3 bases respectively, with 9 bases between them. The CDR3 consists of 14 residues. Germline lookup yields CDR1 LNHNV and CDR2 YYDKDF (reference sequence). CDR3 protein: CATSRLLATDTQYF. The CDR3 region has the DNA TGTGCCACCAGCAGACTTCTAGCGACAGATACGCAGTATTTT.

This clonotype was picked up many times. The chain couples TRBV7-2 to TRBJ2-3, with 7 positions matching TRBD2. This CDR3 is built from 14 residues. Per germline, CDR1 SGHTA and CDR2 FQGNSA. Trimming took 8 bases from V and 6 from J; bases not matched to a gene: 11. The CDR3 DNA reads TGTGCCAGCGCGAGCGGGGCCGCATCCGATACGCAGTATTTT. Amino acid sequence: CASASGAASDTQYF.

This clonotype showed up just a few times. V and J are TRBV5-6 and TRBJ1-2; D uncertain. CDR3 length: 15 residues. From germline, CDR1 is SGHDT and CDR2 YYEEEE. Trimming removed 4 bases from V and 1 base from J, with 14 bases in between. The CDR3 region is CASSPRRVYNYGYTF. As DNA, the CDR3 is TGTGCCAGCAGCCCTCGAAGGGTCTATAACTATGGCTACACCTTC.

The CDR3 spells CSASGGVGSPLHF. In DNA, the CDR3 is TGCAGTGCTAGTGGAGGGGTAGGGTCACCCCTCCACTTT. The genes are TRBV20-1 and TRBJ1-6; D is perhaps TRBD1 (5 bases). The germline V gene encodes CDR1 DFQATT and CDR2 SNEGSKA (reference sequence). The CDR3 length is 13 residues. V was cut by 3 bases and J by 10 bases, with 13 bases left in between.

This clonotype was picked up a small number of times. The CDR3 is CASSFWIDTGELFF. Here the CDR3 DNA reads TGCGCCAGCAGCTTTTGGATCGACACCGGGGAGCTGTTTTTT. V gene TRBV5-1 combines with J gene TRBJ2-2; D unclear. The CDR3 is 14 amino acids. Germline V lookup: CDR1 SGHRS, CDR2 YFSETQ. V was clipped by 2 bases and J by 3 bases, with 8 bases between them.

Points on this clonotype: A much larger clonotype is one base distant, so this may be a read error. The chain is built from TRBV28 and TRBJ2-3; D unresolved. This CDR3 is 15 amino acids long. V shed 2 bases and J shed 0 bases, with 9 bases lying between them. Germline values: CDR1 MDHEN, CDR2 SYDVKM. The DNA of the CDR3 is TGTGCCAGCAGTTTAGGGGTCCTCAGCACAGATACGCAGTATTTT. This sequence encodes CASSLGVLSTDTQYF.

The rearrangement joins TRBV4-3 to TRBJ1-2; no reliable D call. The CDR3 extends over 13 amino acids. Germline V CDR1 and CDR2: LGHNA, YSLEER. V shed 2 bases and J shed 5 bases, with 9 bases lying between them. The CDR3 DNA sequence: TGCGCCAGCAGCCAAAGCGAAGGGTATGGCTACACCTTC. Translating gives CASSQSEGYGYTF.

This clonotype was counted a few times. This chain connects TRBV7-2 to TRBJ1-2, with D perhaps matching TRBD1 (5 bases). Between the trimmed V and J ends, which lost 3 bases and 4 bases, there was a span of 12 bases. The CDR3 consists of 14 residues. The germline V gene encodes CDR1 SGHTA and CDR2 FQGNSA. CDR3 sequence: CASSFVGGAYGYTF. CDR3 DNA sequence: TGTGCCAGCAGCTTCGTTGGGGGAGCCTATGGCTACACCTTC.

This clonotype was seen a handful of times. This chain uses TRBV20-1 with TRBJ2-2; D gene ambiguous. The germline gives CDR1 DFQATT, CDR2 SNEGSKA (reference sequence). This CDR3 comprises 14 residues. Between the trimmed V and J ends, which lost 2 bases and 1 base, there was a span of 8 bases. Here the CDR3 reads CSARKLLNTGELFF. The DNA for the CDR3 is TGCAGTGCTAGAAAGTTACTGAACACCGGGGAGCTGTTTTTT.

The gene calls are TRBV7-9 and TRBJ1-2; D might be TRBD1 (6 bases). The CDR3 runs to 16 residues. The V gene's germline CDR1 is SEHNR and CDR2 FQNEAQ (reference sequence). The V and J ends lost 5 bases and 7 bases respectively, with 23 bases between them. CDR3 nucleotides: TGTGCCAGCAGCCCATATGCAACGACAGGTGTGCGTGGCTACACCTTC. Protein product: CASSPYATTGVRGYTF.

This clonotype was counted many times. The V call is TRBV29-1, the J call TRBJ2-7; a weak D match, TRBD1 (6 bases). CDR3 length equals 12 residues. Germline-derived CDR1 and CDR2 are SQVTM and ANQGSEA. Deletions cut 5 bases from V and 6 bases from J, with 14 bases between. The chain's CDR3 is CSVRQVLSEQYF. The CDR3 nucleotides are TGCAGCGTTCGACAGGTTTTGAGCGAGCAGTACTTC.

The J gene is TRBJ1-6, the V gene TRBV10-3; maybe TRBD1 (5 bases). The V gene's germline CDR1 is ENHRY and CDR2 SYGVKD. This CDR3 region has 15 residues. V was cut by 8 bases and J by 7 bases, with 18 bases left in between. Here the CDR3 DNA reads TGTGCCATCGGCATGCGGGGGGAGGAGAATTCACCCCTCCACTTT. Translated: CAIGMRGEENSPLHF.

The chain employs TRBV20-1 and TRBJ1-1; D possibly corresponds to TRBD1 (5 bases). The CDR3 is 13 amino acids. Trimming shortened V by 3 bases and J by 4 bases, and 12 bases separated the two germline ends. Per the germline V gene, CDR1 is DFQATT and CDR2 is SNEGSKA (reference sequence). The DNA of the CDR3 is TGCAGTGCTAGTGCGGGGCCCGGCACTGAAGCTTTCTTT. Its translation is CSASAGPGTEAFF.

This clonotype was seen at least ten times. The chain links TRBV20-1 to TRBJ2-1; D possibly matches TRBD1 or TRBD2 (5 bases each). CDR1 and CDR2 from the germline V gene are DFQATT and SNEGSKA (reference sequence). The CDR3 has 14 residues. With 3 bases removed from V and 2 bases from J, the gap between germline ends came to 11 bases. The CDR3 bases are TGCAGTGCTAGGCTGAGGGGTACCTACAATGAGCAGTTCTTC. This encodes CSARLRGTYNEQFF.

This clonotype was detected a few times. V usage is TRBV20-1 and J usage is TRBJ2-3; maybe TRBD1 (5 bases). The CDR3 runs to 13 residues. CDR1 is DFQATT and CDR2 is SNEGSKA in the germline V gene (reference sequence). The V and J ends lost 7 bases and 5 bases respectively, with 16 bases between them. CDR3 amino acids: CSGGETVLDTQYF. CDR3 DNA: TGCAGTGGGGGCGAAACTGTACTAGATACGCAGTATTTT.

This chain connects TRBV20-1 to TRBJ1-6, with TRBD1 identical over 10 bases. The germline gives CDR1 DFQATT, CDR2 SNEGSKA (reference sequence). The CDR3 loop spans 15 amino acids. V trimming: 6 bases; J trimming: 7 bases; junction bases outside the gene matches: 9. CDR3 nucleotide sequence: TGCAGTGCGCAGCCGGCGGGACAGGGGAATTCACCCCTCCACTTT. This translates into CSAQPAGQGNSPLHF.

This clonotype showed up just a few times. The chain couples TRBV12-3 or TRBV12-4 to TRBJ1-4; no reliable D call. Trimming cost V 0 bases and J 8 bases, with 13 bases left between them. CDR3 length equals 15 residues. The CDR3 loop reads CASSLATGVGEKLFF. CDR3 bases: TGTGCCAGCAGTTTAGCGACCGGGGTTGGAGAAAAACTGTTTTTT.

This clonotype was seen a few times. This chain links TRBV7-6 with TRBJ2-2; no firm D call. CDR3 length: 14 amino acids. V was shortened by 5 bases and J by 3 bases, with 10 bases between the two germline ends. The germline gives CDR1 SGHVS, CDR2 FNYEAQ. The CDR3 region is CASSPDLYTGELFF. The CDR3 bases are TGTGCCAGCAGCCCTGACTTGTACACCGGGGAGCTGTTTTTT.